The rows below give T cell receptor beta chains drawn from one sample of a study of T cells after yellow fever vaccination. TCRdb re-analysed the 5' RACE reads in MiXCR, keeping a single row per CDR3 protein. The data show just over 250,000 distinct CDR3 sequences, around 5.3% seen once. The sequencing used CD4+ T cells sorted from PBMCs, collected on the day of the yellow fever booster vaccination. The origin of the receptors is a man younger than 35 who received the YFV17D yellow fever vaccine. The CDR3 runs from the conserved cysteine through the conserved F or W. The D gene is left open where the match is weak. Not every row has a clone size; where given, it reads once, few, many or a size class.

CDR3	DNA	V	J	D	size
CASSPRSYNSPLHF	TGCGCCAGCAGCCCGAGGTCCTATAATTCACCCCTCCACTTT	TRBV5-1	TRBJ1-6	.	.
CASNPAGWETDTQYF	TGTGCCAGCAACCCGGCCGGATGGGAAACAGATACGCAGTATTTT	TRBV9	TRBJ2-3	.	.
CASSVDPSGDITDTQYF	TGTGCCAGCAGCGTAGATCCCAGCGGGGACATCACAGATACGCAGTATTTT	TRBV9	TRBJ2-3	.	.
CAISESLRGAIEQYF	TGTGCCATCAGTGAGTCATTGCGGGGGGCTATCGAGCAGTACTTC	TRBV10-3	TRBJ2-7	TRBD2	once
CAARQAQRETQYF	TGTGCCGCCCGACAGGCCCAGAGAGAGACCCAGTACTTC	TRBV10-3	TRBJ2-5	.	few
CASSLGAGSYNEQFF	TGCGCCAGCAGCTTGGGGGCAGGGTCCTACAATGAGCAGTTCTTC	TRBV5-1	TRBJ2-1	.	many
CASSRGQGISGELFF	TGTGCCAGCAGCCGGGGACAGGGAATTTCCGGGGAGCTGTTTTTT	TRBV28	TRBJ2-2	TRBD1	.
CASSLDSAGGYTF	TGTGCCAGCAGTTTGGACAGCGCGGGAGGCTACACCTTC	TRBV12-3/TRBV12-4	TRBJ1-2	.	.
CSAGQGGGTNQPQHF	TGCAGTGCTGGGCAGGGAGGAGGGACCAATCAGCCCCAGCATTTT	TRBV20-1	TRBJ1-5	.	few
CASSDGGTSGGREQYF	TGTGCCAGCAGCGACGGAGGGACTAGCGGGGGGAGGGAGCAGTACTTC	TRBV7-2	TRBJ2-7	TRBD2	few
CSAHRGGLADTQYF	TGCAGTGCACATCGGGGGGGCCTCGCAGATACGCAGTATTTT	TRBV20-1	TRBJ2-3	TRBD2	few
CASSERTDDQPQHF	TGTGCCAGCAGTGAGAGGACGGACGACCAGCCCCAGCATTTT	TRBV2	TRBJ1-5	.	few
CASSFGVAETQYF	TGTGCCAGCAGTTTCGGGGTTGCGGAGACCCAGTACTTC	TRBV7-3	TRBJ2-5	.	many